A single sample gave rise to the 6 T cell receptor beta chains below, sequenced in a study of blood T cell repertoires in COVID-19. Some clones are missing from TCRdb's copy, which holds only in-frame ones; the method was immunoSEQ multiplex PCR. In the table there are 350,000 to 400,000 clones, around 87% of which are singletons. What was sequenced was PBMCs or T cells enriched from blood (not recorded which). These receptor sequences come from a man aged 35 to 55 in a cohort exposed to, infected with or recovered from COVID-19 (not recorded which).

The rearrangement links TRBV7-9 to TRBJ1-2; no definite D call. Germline V gene lookup returns CDR1 SEHNR and CDR2 FQNEAQ (reference sequence). Trimming removed 1 base from V and 5 bases from J, with 14 bases in between. The CDR3 sequence is 15 residues long. The CDR3 loop reads CASSLEGTARYGYTF. Here the CDR3 DNA reads TGTGCCAGCAGCTTAGAAGGCACCGCGAGGTATGGCTACACCTTC.

The table lists this clone with a count of one. This chain uses TRBV20-1 with TRBJ2-3, with 7 bases identical to TRBD2. The CDR3 length is 14 residues. Germline V gene data show CDR1 as DFQATT and CDR2 as SNEGSKA (reference sequence). Trimming removed 4 bases from V and 2 bases from J; junction bases left unmatched: 6. CDR3 amino acids: CSATEAGLTDTQYF. The CDR3 DNA follows: TGCAGTGCTACTGAAGCGGGACTCACAGATACGCAGTATTTT.

The chain employs TRBV30 and TRBJ2-3; possibly TRBD2 for D (5 bases). Germline loops: CDR1 GTSNPN, CDR2 SVGIG (reference sequence). The ends were cut back, 0 bases at V and 1 base at J, with 8 bases in the middle. CDR3 length equals 14 residues. The CDR3 nucleotides read TGTGCCTGGAGTGTAAATAGCGGCACAGATACGCAGTATTTT. Its translation is CAWSVNSGTDTQYF. The variable domain in full, with the rest retrieved from reference TRBV30 and TRBJ2-3, is SQTIHQWPATLVQPVGSPLSLECTVEGTSNPNLYWYRQAAGRGLQLLFYSVGIGQISSEVPQNLSASRPQDRQFILSSKKLLLSDSGFYLCAWSVNSGTDTQYFGPGTRLTVL.

The V gene is TRBV7-8, the J gene TRBJ1-1; the D is unclear. V was cut by 1 base and J by 1 base, with 10 bases left in between. The CDR3 is made up of 15 amino acids. CDR1 and CDR2 from the germline V gene are SGHVS and FQNEAQ. CDR3 DNA sequence: TGTGCCAGCAGCTTAGGAGCTCCCCAGAACACTGAAGCTTTCTTT. It encodes CASSLGAPQNTEAFF.

In DNA form, the CDR3 reads TGTGCCAGCAGCCAAGGGCCCTCTCGGGTTGAAAAACTGTTTTTT. Translated: CASSQGPSRVEKLFF. V usage is TRBV3-1 (or the pseudogene TRBV3-2) and J usage is TRBJ1-4; no reliable D call. The V gene lost 1 base and the J gene lost 7 bases, with 13 bases spanning the gap. The V gene's germline CDR1 is LGHDT and CDR2 YNNKEL (reference sequence). CDR3 size: 15 residues.

The chain joins TRBV4-1 to TRBJ2-7; D unresolved. Germline-derived CDR1 and CDR2 are MGHRA and YSYEKL. The CDR3 has 15 residues. V lost 1 base, J lost 3 bases, and 13 bases lay in between. The CDR3 bases are TGCGCCAGCAGCCAAGCGGTCCGGGTCGGCTACGAGCAGTACTTC. This gives the protein CASSQAVRVGYEQYF.